This TCR beta chain was profiled in a study of T cells in tuberculosis. Whole-study context: This South African cohort compared adolescents with or without latent tuberculosis against adults with active tuberculosis.

The repertoire was sequenced with immunoSEQ multiplex PCR; TCRdb's copy has only in-frame clones and lacks some. There are roughly 35,000 clones in the sample; almost 95% occur only once, and roughly 12% lies in the top ten. Study-level results: Active tuberculosis TCR-alpha repertoires lay closer to GMM-specific TCRs than IGRA-negative controls, suggesting clonal expansion. Smaller alpha distances in active tuberculosis partly reflected shorter CDR3-alpha lengths.

Germline V gene sequence: CDR1 MNHEY, CDR2 SMNVEV (reference sequence). The V and J ends lost 5 bases and 8 bases respectively, with 19 bases between them. The CDR3 has 16 amino acids. Concerning this clone: Its antigen is not identified.

The sequencing input was PBMCs. V gene TRBV27 combines with J gene TRBJ1-6; a weak D match, TRBD1 (6 bases). The sequence derives from a donor aged 10 to 29 with latent tuberculosis or without tuberculosis infection. Some clones in this sample may be carry-over from other donors' samples. The CDR3 sequence is CASSPTLQGSDSPLHF. For the CDR3, the DNA is TGTGCCAGCAGTCCCACCTTACAGGGTTCGGATTCACCCCTCCACTTT.